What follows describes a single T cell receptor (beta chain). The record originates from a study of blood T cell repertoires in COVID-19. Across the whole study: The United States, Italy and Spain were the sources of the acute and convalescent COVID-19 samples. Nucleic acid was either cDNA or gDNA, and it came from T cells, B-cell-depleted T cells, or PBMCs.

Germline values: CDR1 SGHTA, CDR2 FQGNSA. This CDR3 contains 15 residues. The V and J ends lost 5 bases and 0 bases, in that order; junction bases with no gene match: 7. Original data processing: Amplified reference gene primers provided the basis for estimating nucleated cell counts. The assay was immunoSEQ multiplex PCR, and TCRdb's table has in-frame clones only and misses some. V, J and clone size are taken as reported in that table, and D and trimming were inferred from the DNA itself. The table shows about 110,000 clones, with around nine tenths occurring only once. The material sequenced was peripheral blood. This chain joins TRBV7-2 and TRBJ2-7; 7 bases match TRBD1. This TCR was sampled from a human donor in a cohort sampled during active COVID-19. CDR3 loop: CASSPRGLSSYEQYF. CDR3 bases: TGTGCCAGCAGCCCCAGGGGGTTAAGCTCCTACGAGCAGTACTTC.